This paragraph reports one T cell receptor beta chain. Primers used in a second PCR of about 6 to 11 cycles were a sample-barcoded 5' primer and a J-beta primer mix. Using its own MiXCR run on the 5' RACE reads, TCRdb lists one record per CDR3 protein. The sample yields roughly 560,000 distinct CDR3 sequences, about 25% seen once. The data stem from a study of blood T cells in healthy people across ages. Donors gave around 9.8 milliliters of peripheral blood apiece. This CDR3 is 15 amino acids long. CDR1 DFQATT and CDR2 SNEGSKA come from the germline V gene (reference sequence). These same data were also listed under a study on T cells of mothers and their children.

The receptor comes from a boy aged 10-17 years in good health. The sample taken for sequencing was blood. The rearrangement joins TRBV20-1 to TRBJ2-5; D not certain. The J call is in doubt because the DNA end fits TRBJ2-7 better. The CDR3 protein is CSAGPPGLPPYEQYF. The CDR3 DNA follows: TGCAGTGCCGGACCGCCGGGCCTACCTCCCTACGAGCAGTACTTC.